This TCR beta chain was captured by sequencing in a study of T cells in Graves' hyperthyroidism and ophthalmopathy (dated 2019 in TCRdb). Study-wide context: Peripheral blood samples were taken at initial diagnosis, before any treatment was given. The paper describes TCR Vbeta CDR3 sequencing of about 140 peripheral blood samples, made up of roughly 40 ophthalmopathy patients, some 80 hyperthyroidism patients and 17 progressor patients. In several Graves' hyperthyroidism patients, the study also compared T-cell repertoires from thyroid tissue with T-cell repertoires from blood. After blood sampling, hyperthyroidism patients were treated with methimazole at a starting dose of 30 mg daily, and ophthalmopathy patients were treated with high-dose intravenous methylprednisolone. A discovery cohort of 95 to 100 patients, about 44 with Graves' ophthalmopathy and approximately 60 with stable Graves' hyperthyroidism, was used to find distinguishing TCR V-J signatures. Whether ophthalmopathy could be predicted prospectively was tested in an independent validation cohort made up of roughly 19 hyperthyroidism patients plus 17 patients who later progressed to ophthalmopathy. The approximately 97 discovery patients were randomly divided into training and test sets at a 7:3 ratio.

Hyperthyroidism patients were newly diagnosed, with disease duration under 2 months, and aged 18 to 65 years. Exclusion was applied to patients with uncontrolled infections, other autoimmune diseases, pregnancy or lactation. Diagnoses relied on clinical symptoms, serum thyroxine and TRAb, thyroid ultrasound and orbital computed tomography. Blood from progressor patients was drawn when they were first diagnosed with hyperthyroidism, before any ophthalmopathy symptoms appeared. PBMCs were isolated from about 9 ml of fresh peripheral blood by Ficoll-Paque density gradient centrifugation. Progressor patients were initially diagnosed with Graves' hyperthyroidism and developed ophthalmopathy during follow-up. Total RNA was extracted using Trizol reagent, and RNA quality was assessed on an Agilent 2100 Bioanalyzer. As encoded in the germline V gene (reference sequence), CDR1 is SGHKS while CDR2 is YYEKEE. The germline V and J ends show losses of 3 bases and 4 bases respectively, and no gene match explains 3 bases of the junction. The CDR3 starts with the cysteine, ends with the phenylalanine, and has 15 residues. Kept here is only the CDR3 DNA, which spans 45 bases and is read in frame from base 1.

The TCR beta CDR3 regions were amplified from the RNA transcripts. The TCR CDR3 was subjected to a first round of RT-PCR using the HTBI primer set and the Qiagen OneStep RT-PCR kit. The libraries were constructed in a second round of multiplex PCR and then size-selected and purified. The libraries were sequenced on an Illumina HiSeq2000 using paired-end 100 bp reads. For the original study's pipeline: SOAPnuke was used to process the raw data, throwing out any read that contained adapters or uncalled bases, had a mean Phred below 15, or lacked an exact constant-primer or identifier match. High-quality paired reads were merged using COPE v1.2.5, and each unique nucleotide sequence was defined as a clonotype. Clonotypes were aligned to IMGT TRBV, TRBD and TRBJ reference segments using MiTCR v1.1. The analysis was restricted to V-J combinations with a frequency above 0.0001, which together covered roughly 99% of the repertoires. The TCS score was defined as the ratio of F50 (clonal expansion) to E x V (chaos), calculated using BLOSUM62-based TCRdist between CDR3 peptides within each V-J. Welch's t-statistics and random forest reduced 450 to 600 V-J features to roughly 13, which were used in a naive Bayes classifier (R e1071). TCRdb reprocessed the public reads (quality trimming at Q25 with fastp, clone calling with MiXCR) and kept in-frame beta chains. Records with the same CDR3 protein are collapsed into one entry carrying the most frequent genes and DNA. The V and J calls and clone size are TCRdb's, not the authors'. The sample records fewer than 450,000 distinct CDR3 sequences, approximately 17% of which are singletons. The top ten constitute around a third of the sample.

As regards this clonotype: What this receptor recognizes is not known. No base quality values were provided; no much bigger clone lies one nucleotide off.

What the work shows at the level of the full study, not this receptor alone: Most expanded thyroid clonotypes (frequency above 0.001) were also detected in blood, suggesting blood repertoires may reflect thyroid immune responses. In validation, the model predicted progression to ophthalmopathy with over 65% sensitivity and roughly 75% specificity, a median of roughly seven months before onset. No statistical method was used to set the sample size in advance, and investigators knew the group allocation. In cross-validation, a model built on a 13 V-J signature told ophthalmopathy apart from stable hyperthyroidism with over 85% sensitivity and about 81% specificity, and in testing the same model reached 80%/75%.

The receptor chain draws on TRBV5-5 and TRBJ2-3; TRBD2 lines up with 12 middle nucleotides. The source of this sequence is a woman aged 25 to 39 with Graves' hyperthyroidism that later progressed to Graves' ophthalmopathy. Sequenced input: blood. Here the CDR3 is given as CASSYLAGGSDTQYF. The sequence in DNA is TGTGCCAGCAGCTACCTAGCGGGAGGGTCAGATACGCAGTATTTT. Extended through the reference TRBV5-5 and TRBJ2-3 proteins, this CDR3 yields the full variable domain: DAGVTQSPTHLIKTRGQQVTLRCSPISGHKSVSWYQQVLGQGPQFIFQYYEKEERGRGNFPDRFSARQFPNYSSELNVNALLLGDSALYLCASSYLAGGSDTQYFGPGTRLTVL.